This T cell receptor (beta chain) was captured in a study of T-cell memory formation after mild COVID-19. This clonotype was observed a few times. One entry per CDR3 protein results from TCRdb running MiXCR on the 5' RACE reads. This table has 89,000 or so distinct CDR3 sequences, 9.5% to 15% appearing once. From germline, CDR1 is MNHEY and CDR2 SVGAGI. Trimming took 4 bases from V and 4 from J, leaving 15 bases between them. The CDR3 totals 15 residues. V is TRBV6-5 and J is TRBJ2-3, with a possible D match to TRBD1 (6 bases). This clonotype was obtained from a young man who had mild COVID-19 (a few samples of this study predate the infection). Cell type and time point are not known. Input material: PBMCs or a T cell subset sorted from them (not recorded which). In DNA, the CDR3 is TGTGCCAGCAGTTTTAACAGGGTGAGCCCAGATACGCAGTATTTT. It specifies CASSFNRVSPDTQYF.